This T cell receptor beta chain appears in the sequencing data of a study of cytomegalovirus exposure and HLA in healthy donors. Each of the donors was a healthy bone marrow donor. PCR employed 60 Vbeta and 13 Jbeta primers. Methods used by the authors: The authors later counted roughly 76 million unique TCR beta chains, approximately 10 million of them shared. Some clones are missing from TCRdb's copy, which holds only in-frame ones; the method was immunoSEQ multiplex PCR. That table is the source of V, J and clone size, and D and trimming were worked out from the DNA. The repertoire holds approximately 190,000 clones, with approximately 80% as singletons. Study-level findings and limits: In a later analysis, productive TCRs from donors in an Asian-associated ancestry cluster reportedly carried fewer N-insertions than the cohort mean. Listed as cytomegalovirus-associated were about 160 TCR beta chains.

This clone came up a few times. Its antigen is undetermined. V was trimmed by 4 bases and J by 2 bases, leaving 13 bases between them. This CDR3 region has 14 residues. Germline values: CDR1 SGHDT, CDR2 YYEEEE. The sample taken for sequencing was PBMCs. The source of this sequence is a woman in her 30s in good health and CMV-seropositive. The chain joins TRBV5-6 to TRBJ2-7, with TRBD2 as a possible D gene (6 bases). The CDR3, as DNA: TGTGCCAGCAGCCCTAGCGAGGATACCTACGAGCAGTACTTC. Translating gives CASSPSEDTYEQYF. The complete variable domain, with remaining parts taken from reference TRBV5-6 and TRBJ2-7, reads DAGVTQSPTHLIKTRGQQVTLRCSPKSGHDTVSWYQQALGQGPQFIFQYYEEEERQRGNFPDRFSGHQFPNYSSELNVNALLLGDSALYLCASSPSEDTYEQYFGPGTRLTVT.